The T cell receptor beta chain under discussion was sequenced for a study of T cells in women clearing cervical HPV infection listed by TCRdb under 2018. A note on the overall study: Cases were roughly 23 women with histologically confirmed HPV16-related CIN3 or worse, including a couple of invasive cancers. The parent cohort enrolled 10,049 women aged 18 or older in Guanacaste, Costa Rica, during about 1992 to 1994 and followed them for approximately 7 years. Cases were matched to controls by age within five years and by the year the sample was collected. Blood from cases was collected at the visit where the lesion was first found, while blood from controls was collected once the infection could no longer be detected. Cases had a median age of about 34 years and controls had a median age of approximately 38, with no significant differences in baseline characteristics. The exploratory proof-of-principle case-control study was nested within the Guanacaste HPV Natural History Study in Costa Rica and compared TCR repertoires across cervical HPV16 outcomes. Since only a few of the women had HLA typing available, the possibility that HLA type was acting as a confounder could not be ruled out. Among cases, blood sampling came a median of roughly 150 days after lesion detection, with an interquartile range of about 80 to 220 days. Five blinded duplicates per group were added as quality controls, so that approximately 60 samples were obtained: 50 or so participants and some 10 replicates. The 20 to 25 controls were women who cleared a single incident HPV16 infection within 12 months without developing precancer or cancer.

On this clone itself: The antigen it recognizes is unknown. The read ends 3 residues before the CDR3 terminus; that terminus is restored from the germline J gene.

Study-level results and caveats: T-cell numbers per sample were unknown, so richness differences could reflect varying T-cell content rather than repertoire biology. CIN3+ cases had significantly higher TCR repertoire richness than controls across sequencing depths, but evenness did not differ between the groups. The cross-sectional design could not show whether associations preceded infection or resulted from it; effector/memory subsets and HPV-specific T cells were not isolated. Lower TRBV6-7 relative abundance was observed in cases than in controls (about 0.099% versus 0.17%; Bonferroni P = 0.0008). Random forest classifiers combining richness and V gene abundances distinguished cases from controls with an estimated AUC of approximately 0.83.

TCR beta CDR3 regions were amplified by multiplex PCR using the immunoSEQ assay from an average of around 1,200 ng genomic DNA per sample. The assay corrected primer bias using a complete synthetic TCR repertoire to establish an amplification baseline. The amplicons were sequenced on the Illumina platform. As for the authors' bioinformatics: Sequence errors were corrected by clustering with frequency ratios and a modified nearest-neighbor algorithm, and the sequences were then analyzed in the immunoSEQ Analyzer using IMGT gene definitions. At each rarefaction depth, TCR richness and evenness were averaged across 20 rarefaction repeats, and any sample with fewer sequences than the depth was left out. V, D and J gene relative abundances were compared between groups with Wilcoxon rank sum tests, applying FDR correction. In the blinded duplicates, the intraclass correlation was just under 97% for TCR richness and averaged about 80% across around 70 gene segments. TCRdb holds this immuneACCESS table with in-frame rearrangements only. Some clones are missing; in checked studies, unresolved V genes explain under half, and the rest has no known cause. V, J and clone size are those of that table, while D and trimming were read from the DNA. The table kept for this sample lists 29,000 or so clones. The ten largest clonotypes hold around 2.8% of the sample.

The germline V gene supplies CDR1 MGHRA and CDR2 YSYEKL. The CDR3 goes from the cysteine to the phenylalanine over 15 residues. Shown are 36 bases from within the CDR3, in frame from base 1. At the junction V is shortened by 3 bases and J by 4 bases; bases outside the gene matches: 8. Every participant had a single incident cervical HPV16 infection, and prevalent HPV16 infections were excluded. Cervical HPV DNA was detected with MY09/MY11 PCR, and genotyping was done with dot-blot hybridization. Fifteen mL of heparinized blood were centrifuged, and the buffy coat was aliquoted, frozen at -30°C, then stored at -80°C. Genomic DNA was extracted from buffy coat specimens using QIAGEN kits.

The sequence joins TRBV4-1 to TRBJ2-5; TRBD2 fits 7 bases in the junction. The clonotype comes from a woman aged 18 to 69 with a cervical HPV16 infection that either progressed to CIN3+ or cleared (not recorded which). Sample: blood buffy coat. Incomplete CDR3 DNA: TGCGCCAGCAGCCAGGGGGGGACGGAGAGAGAGACC. Its amino acids are CASSQGGTERET. The entire CDR3 sequence reads CASSQGGTERETQYF.